This T cell receptor beta chain came from a study of Tregs in tolerant kidney transplant recipients. General study findings and limits: Validation in larger populations is needed because few patients were studied.

Recipients received nonmyeloablative bone marrow transplants from related graft donors, with transient mixed chimerism. CD4+CD25+CD127- Tregs, CD4+CD25- non-Tregs, CD4 and CD8 cells were sorted. The method was immunoSEQ multiplex PCR; TCRdb's version includes in-frame clones alone and lacks a portion of them. The sample records fewer than 60,000 clones, roughly nine tenths being singletons. Notes on this clone: Antigen unknown.

The germline gives CDR1 SGDLS, CDR2 YYNGEE. The CDR3 runs to 12 residues. The chain uses TRBV9 and TRBJ2-5; D gene ambiguous. The end of the DNA fits TRBJ2-7 better, so the J call may be wrong. The sample consisted of CD8+ T cells from blood (PBMCs), taken 24 months after the transplant. This TCR was sampled from a human patient who received a combined kidney and bone marrow transplant. Some T cells may be the graft donor's. This chain's CDR3 is CASSSGAAEQYF. The CDR3, as DNA: TGTGCCAGCAGCTCGGGTGCGGCCGAGCAGTACTTC.